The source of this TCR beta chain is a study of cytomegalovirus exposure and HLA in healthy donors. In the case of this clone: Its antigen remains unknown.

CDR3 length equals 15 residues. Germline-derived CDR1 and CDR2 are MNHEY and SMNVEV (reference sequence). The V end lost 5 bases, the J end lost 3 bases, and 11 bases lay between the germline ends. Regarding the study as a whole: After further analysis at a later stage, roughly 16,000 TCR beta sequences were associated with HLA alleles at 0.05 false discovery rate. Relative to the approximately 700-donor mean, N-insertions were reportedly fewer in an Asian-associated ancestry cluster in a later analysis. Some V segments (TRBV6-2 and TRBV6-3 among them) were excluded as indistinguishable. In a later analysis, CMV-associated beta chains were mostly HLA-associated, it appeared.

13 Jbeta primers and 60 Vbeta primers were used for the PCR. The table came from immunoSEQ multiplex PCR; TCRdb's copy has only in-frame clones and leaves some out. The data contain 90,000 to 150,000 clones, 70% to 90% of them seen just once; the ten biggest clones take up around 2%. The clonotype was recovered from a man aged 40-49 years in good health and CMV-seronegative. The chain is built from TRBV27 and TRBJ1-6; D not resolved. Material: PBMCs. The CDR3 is CASSIHGIYNSPLHF. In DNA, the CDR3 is TGTGCCAGCAGTATCCACGGGATCTATAATTCACCCCTCCACTTT.